What follows are 28 T cell receptor beta chains derived from one specimen sequenced in a study of monozygotic twins with inflammatory bowel disease. No DNA is given; TCRdb re-called the 5' RACE reads and lists each CDR3 protein once. The sample table sets out over 150,000 distinct CDR3 sequences. The sequencing sample was made of blood. Receptors were obtained from a human donor with ulcerative colitis or Crohn's disease, or a healthy co-twin of an affected twin (not recorded which).

The V and J genes are TRBV5-1 and TRBJ2-7. Looked up from germline, CDR1 is SGHRS and CDR2 is YFSETQ. CDR3 length: 15 amino acids. The CDR3: CASSVDIRITYEQYF.

V is TRBV13 and J is TRBJ1-2. Per the germline V gene, CDR1 is PRHDT and CDR2 is FYEKMQ (reference sequence). The CDR3 covers 14 residues. CDR3 in amino acids: CASSLGPSPRGYTF.

The chain recombines TRBV9 with TRBJ2-6; TCRdb outputs TRBD1, but without DNA this stays unchecked. The CDR3 is 17 amino acids. Germline CDR1 is SGDLS and CDR2 is YYNGEE. The CDR3 here is CASSIVRDNSGANVLTF.

V and J are TRBV12-3 or TRBV12-4 and TRBJ2-7. The CDR3 is 15 residues long. CDR3 amino acids: CASSLTTDRAHEQYF.

V and J are TRBV27 and TRBJ2-2; the TCRdb D gene call, TRBD2, has no DNA to confirm it. CDR1 MNHEY and CDR2 SMNVEV come from the germline V gene (reference sequence). This CDR3 comprises 14 residues. Here the CDR3 reads CASRVAGWTGELFF.

V usage is TRBV24-1 and J usage is TRBJ1-2. The CDR3 runs to 12 residues. CDR1 is KGHDR, CDR2 SFDVKD, per germline. The CDR3 sequence: CATSDTNYGYTF.

The chain carries TRBV27 and TRBJ2-2; the D call from TCRdb, TRBD1, cannot be confirmed without DNA. Germline lookup yields CDR1 MNHEY and CDR2 SMNVEV (reference sequence). The CDR3 is 14 amino acids. The CDR3 is CASSLSWGTGELFF.

The rearrangement uses TRBV2 and TRBJ2-4; there is no DNA to check the TCRdb D call of TRBD2. The CDR3 consists of 16 residues. Germline CDR1 and CDR2: SNHLY and FYNNEI. The CDR3 sequence is CASLPHLREIGNIQYF.

The chain carries TRBV7-3 and TRBJ2-2; TCRdb gives TRBD2 as the D gene, but with no DNA this cannot be confirmed. CDR1 SGHTA and CDR2 FQGTGA come from the germline V gene. CDR3 length: 19 residues. The CDR3: CASSLVVFGRAYGTGELFF.

The chain combines TRBV18 with TRBJ1-5. CDR1 is KGHSH, CDR2 LQKENI, per germline. The CDR3 is 16 amino acids. The CDR3 loop reads CASSPGNAGTDQPQHF. The entire variable domain, with the rest obtained from reference TRBV18 and TRBJ1-5, is as follows: NAGVMQNPRHLVRRRGQEARLRCSPMKGHSHVYWYRQLPEEGLKFMVYLQKENIIDESGMPKERFSAEFPKEGPSILRIQQVVRGDSAAYFCASSPGNAGTDQPQHFGDGTRLSIL.

The chain carries TRBV19 and TRBJ2-5; TCRdb names TRBD2, which stays unverified in the absence of DNA. Germline CDR1 reads LNHDA; CDR2 reads SQIVND (reference sequence). The length of the CDR3 is 15 residues. The CDR3 loop reads CASSSASGSSETQYF.

The gene calls are TRBV20-1 and TRBJ1-2; absent DNA, TCRdb's TRBD1 call cannot be checked. Germline assignment: CDR1 DFQATT and CDR2 SNEGSKA (reference sequence). This CDR3 spans 13 amino acids. CDR3: CSVRGLRLDGYTF.

The rearrangement joins TRBV7-2 to TRBJ2-7; TCRdb names TRBD1, which stays unverified in the absence of DNA. Germline assignment: CDR1 SGHTA and CDR2 FQGNSA. The CDR3 runs to 16 residues. The CDR3 loop reads CASSFNPTGRAYEQYF.

This chain connects TRBV4-1 to TRBJ2-1; TCRdb's D call of TRBD2 is untestable without DNA. Germline V gene data show CDR1 as MGHRA and CDR2 as YSYEKL. CDR3 length equals 17 residues. CDR3 region: CASSRQSGRASYNEQFF.

V usage is TRBV18 and J usage is TRBJ1-1. Germline V gene lookup returns CDR1 KGHSH and CDR2 LQKENI. CDR3 size: 14 residues. CDR3 residues: CASSPGSGDTEAFF. Combining the CDR3 with reference TRBV18 and TRBJ1-1 gives the whole variable domain NAGVMQNPRHLVRRRGQEARLRCSPMKGHSHVYWYRQLPEEGLKFMVYLQKENIIDESGMPKERFSAEFPKEGPSILRIQQVVRGDSAAYFCASSPGSGDTEAFFGQGTRLTVV.

The chain recombines TRBV7-2 with TRBJ2-1; TCRdb reports TRBD2, a call that lacks DNA to check it against. The CDR3 consists of 15 residues. Germline CDR1 reads SGHTA; CDR2 reads FQGNSA. CDR3 region: CASSMGLATGVEQFF.

The chain couples TRBV3-1 to TRBJ1-1; TCRdb indicates TRBD1, and absent DNA this call remains unverified. Germline-derived CDR1 and CDR2 are LGHDT and YNNKEL (reference sequence). CDR3 size: 16 residues. Here the CDR3 reads CASSLDLGQVNTEAFF.

The J gene is TRBJ2-1, the V gene TRBV21-1. TRBV21-1 is recorded as a pseudogene. This CDR3 has 12 amino acids. The CDR3 region is CASSKRRVEQFF.

The rearrangement links TRBV20-1 to TRBJ2-3. Germline V CDR1 and CDR2: DFQATT, SNEGSKA (reference sequence). This CDR3 spans 14 amino acids. CDR3 residues: CSARVSSGTDTQYF.

The chain carries TRBV20-1 and TRBJ2-7; the TRBD1 assignment by TCRdb is unverifiable without DNA. Per germline, CDR1 DFQATT and CDR2 SNEGSKA (reference sequence). This CDR3 has 16 amino acids. CDR3 sequence reads: CSATNPWTTGSYEQYF.

This chain connects TRBV11-3 to TRBJ2-1; TCRdb gives TRBD2 as the D gene, but with no DNA this cannot be confirmed. Germline loops: CDR1 SGHNT, CDR2 YENEEA. CDR3 length: 15 residues. The CDR3: CASSITSGSYNEQFF.

The chain's CDR3 is CSATRAGGSYNEQFF. The J gene is TRBJ2-1, the V gene TRBV20-1; TCRdb lists TRBD2, though no DNA is available to test this call. The CDR3 is made up of 15 amino acids. Per germline, CDR1 DFQATT and CDR2 SNEGSKA (reference sequence).

The chain joins TRBV25-1 to TRBJ2-3; TCRdb indicates TRBD2, and absent DNA this call remains unverified. This CDR3 region has 16 residues. CDR1 and CDR2 from the germline V gene are MGHDK and SYGVNS. CDR3 residues: CASSGGGSSRSDTQYF. The entire variable domain, with the rest obtained from reference TRBV25-1 and TRBJ2-3, is as follows: EADIYQTPRYLVIGTGKKITLECSQTMGHDKMYWYQQDPGMELHLIHYSYGVNSTEKGDLSSESTVSRIRTEHFPLTLESARPSHTSQYLCASSGGGSSRSDTQYFGPGTRLTVL.

The CDR3 protein is CASSSQGYVEAFF. The chain has TRBV7-9 and TRBJ1-1; there is no DNA to check the TCRdb D call of TRBD1. Germline CDR1 is SEHNR and CDR2 is FQNEAQ (reference sequence). This CDR3 is 13 amino acids long.

This CDR3 is CASSEGTGGYNEQFF. The chain has TRBV6-1 and TRBJ2-1; TCRdb's D call of TRBD1 is untestable without DNA. The CDR3 spans 15 residues. The germline CDR1 and CDR2 sequences are MNHNS and SASEGT.

V usage is TRBV5-1 and J usage is TRBJ1-1; TCRdb selects TRBD1, and the lack of DNA leaves this call unchecked. Germline-derived CDR1 and CDR2 are SGHRS and YFSETQ. CDR3 size: 14 residues. This CDR3 reads CASSLTDPGTEAFF.

The chain links TRBV27 to TRBJ2-5; TCRdb gives TRBD1 as the D gene, but with no DNA this cannot be confirmed. CDR1 and CDR2 (germline): MNHEY, SMNVEV (reference sequence). CDR3 length equals 14 residues. The CDR3 loop is CASTSMTALETQYF.

The V gene is TRBV7-9, the J gene TRBJ2-5; TCRdb returns TRBD2, unconfirmable since there is no DNA. The germline V gene has CDR1 SEHNR and CDR2 FQNEAQ (reference sequence). CDR3 length equals 16 residues. The CDR3 here is CASSPPPRVGGETQYF.